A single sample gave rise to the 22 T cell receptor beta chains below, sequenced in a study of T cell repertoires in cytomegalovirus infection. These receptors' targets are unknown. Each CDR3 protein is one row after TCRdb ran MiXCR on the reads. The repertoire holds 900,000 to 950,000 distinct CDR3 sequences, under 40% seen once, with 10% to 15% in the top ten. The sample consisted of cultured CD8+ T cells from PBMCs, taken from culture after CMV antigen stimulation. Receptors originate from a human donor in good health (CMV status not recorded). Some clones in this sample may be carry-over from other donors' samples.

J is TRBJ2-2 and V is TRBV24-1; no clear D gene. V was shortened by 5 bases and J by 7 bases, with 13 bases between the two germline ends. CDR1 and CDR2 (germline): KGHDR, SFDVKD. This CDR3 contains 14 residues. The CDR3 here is CATSAPDGYGELFF. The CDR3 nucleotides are TGTGCCACCAGTGCCCCTGACGGTTACGGGGAGCTGTTTTTT.

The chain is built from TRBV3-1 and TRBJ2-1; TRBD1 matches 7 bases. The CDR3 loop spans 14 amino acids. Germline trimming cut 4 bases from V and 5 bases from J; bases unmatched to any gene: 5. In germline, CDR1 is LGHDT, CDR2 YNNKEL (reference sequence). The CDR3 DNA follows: TGTGCCAGCAGCCGACAGGGAACGGACAATGAGCAGTTCTTC. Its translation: CASSRQGTDNEQFF.

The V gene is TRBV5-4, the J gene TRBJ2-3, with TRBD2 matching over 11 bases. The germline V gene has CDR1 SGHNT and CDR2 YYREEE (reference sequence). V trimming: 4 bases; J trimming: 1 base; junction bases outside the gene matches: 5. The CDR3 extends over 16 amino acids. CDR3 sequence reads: CASSLPGLAGTDTQYF. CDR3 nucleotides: TGTGCCAGCAGCCTACCGGGACTAGCGGGCACAGATACGCAGTATTTT.

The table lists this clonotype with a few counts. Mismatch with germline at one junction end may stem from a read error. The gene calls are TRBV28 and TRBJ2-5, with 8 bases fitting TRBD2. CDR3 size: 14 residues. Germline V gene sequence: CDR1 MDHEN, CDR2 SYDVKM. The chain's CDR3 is CASSDPGGDETQYF. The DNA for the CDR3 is TGTGCCAGCAGTGACCCGGGGGGGGACGAGACCCAGTACTTT.

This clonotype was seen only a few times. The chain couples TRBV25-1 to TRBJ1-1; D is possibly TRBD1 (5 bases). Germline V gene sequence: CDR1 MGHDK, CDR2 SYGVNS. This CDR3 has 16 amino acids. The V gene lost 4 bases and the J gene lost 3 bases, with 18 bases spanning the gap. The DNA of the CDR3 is TGTGCCAGCAGTGGCTGGCGGGGGAGGCGAGACACTGAAGCTTTCTTT. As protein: CASSGWRGRRDTEAFF.

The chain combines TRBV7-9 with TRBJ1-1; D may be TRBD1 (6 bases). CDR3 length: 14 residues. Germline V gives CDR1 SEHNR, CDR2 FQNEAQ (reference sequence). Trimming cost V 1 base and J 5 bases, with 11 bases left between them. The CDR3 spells CASSLGQVQTEAFF. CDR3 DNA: TGTGCCAGCAGCTTAGGACAGGTTCAGACTGAAGCTTTCTTT.

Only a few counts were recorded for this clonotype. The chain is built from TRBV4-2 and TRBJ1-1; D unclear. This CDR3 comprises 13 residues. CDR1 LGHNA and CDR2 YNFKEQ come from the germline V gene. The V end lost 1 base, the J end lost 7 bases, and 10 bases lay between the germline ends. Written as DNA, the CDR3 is TGTGCCAGCAGCCAAGGCGGGCAGAATGAAGCTTTCTTT. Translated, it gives CASSQGGQNEAFF.

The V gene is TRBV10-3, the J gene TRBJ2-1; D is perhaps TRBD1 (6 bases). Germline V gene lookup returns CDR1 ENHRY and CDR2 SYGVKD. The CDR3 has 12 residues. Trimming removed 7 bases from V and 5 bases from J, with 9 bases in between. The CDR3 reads CAIKRQDNEQFF. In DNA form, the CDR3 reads TGTGCCATCAAAAGACAGGACAATGAGCAGTTCTTC.

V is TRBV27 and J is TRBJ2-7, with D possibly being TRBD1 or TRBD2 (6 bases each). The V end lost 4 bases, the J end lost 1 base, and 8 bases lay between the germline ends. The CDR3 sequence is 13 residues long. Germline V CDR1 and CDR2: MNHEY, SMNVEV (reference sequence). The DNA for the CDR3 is TGTGCCAGCAGTTGGGGGGCATCCTACGAGCAGTACTTC. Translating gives CASSWGASYEQYF.

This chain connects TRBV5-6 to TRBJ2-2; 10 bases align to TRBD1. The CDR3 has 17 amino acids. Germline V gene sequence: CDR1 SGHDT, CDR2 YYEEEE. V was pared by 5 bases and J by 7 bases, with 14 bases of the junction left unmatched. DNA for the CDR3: TGTGCCAGCAGTTATTTCGGGACAGGGGAGGCGGACGGGGAGCTGTTTTTT. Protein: CASSYFGTGEADGELFF.

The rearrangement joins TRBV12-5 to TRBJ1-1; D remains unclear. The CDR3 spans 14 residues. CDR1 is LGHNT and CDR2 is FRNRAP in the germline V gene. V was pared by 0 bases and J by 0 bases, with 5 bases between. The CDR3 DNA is TGTGCTAGTGGTTTGGTAGGAGTGAACACTGAAGCTTTCTTT. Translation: CASGLVGVNTEAFF.

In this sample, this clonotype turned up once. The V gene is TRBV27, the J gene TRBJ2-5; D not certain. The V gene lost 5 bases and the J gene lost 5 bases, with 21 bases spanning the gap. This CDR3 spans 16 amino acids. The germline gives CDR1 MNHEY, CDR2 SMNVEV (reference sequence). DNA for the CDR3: TGTGCCAGCAGTCCTCCCCGAGGTCCACCTGCGGAGACCCAGTACTTC. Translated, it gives CASSPPRGPPAETQYF.

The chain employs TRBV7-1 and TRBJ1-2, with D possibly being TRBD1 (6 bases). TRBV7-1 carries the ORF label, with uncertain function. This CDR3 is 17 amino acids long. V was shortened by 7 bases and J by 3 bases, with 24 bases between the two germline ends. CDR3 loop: CASTPLGGTRGDYGYTF. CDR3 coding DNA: TGTGCCAGCACCCCCTTAGGGGGGACAAGAGGGGACTATGGCTACACCTTC.

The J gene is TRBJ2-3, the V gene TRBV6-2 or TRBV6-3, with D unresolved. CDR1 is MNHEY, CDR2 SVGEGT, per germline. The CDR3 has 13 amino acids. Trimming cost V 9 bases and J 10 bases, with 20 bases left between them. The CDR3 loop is CARGAAILYAQYF. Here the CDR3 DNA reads TGTGCCAGAGGTGCGGCGATACTATACGCGCAGTATTTT.

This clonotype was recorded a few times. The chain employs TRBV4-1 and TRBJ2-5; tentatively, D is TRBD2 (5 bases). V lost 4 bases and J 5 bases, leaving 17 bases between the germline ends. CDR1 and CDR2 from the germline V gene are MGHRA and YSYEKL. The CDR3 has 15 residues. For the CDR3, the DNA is TGCGCCAGCAGCCGCGTATACGGACTGTCCGAGACCCAGTACTTC. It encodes CASSRVYGLSETQYF.

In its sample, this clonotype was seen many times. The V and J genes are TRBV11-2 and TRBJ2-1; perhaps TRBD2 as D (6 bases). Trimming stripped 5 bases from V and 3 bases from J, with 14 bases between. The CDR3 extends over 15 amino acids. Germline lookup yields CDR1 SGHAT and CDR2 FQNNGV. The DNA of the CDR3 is TGTGCCAGCAGCGCTAGCGAATGGGTCTACAATGAGCAGTTCTTC. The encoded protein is CASSASEWVYNEQFF.

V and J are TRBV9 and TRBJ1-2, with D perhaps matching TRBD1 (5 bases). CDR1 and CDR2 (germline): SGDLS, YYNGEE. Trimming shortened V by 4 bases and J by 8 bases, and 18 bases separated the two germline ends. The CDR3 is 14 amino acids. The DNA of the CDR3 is TGTGCCAGCAGCCAAATATGGGGACCGAGAGGCTACACCTTC. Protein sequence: CASSQIWGPRGYTF.

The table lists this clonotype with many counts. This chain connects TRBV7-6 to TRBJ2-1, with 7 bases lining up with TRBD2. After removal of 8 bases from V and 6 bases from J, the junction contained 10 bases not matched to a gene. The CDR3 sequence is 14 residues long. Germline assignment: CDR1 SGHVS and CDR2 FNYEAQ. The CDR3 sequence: CASALAEALNEQFF. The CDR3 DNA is TGTGCCAGCGCTCTAGCGGAGGCGCTCAATGAGCAGTTCTTC.

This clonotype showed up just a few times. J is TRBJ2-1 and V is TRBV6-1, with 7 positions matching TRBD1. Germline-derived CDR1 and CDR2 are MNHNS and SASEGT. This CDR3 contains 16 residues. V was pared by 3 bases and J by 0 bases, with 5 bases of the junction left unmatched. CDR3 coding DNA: TGTGCCAGCAGTGAGACAGGGTATCTCTCCTACAATGAGCAGTTCTTC. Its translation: CASSETGYLSYNEQFF.

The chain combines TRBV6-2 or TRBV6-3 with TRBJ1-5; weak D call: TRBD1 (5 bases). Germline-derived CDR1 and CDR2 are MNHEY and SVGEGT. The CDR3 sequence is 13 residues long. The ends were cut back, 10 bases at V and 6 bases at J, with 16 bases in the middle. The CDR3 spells CATSGDPSQPQHF. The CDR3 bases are TGTGCCACCTCGGGGGACCCTAGTCAGCCCCAGCATTTT.

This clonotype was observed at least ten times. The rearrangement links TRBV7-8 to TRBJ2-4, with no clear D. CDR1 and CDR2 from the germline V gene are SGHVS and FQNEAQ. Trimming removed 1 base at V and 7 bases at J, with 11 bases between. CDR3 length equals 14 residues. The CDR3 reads CASSLEHFGNIQYF. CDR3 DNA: TGTGCCAGCAGCTTAGAACACTTCGGGAACATTCAGTACTTC. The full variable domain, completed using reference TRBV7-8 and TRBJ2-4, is GAGVSQSPRYKVAKRGQDVALRCDPISGHVSLFWYQQALGQGPEFLTYFQNEAQLDKSGLPSDRFFAERPEGSVSTLKIQRTQQEDSAVYLCASSLEHFGNIQYFGAGTRLSVL.

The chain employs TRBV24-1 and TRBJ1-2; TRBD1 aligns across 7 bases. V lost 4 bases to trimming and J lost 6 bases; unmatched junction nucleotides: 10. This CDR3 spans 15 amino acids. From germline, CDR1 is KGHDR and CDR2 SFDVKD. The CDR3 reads CATSDHMTGIDGYTF. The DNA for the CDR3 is TGTGCCACCAGTGACCATATGACAGGGATAGATGGCTACACCTTC.